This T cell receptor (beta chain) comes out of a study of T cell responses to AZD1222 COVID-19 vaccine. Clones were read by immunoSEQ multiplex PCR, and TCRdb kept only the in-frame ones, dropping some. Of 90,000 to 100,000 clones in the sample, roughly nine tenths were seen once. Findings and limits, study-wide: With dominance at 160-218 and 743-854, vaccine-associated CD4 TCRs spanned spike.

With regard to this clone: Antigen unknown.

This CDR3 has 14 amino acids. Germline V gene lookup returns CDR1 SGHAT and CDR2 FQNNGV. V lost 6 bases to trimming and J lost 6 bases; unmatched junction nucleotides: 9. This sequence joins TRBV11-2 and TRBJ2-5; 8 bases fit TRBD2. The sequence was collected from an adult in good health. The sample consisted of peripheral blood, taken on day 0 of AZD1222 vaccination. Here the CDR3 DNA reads TGTGCCAGCAGTTTAAGGCTAGCGGGTCAGACCCAGTACTTC. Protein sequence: CASSLRLAGQTQYF.